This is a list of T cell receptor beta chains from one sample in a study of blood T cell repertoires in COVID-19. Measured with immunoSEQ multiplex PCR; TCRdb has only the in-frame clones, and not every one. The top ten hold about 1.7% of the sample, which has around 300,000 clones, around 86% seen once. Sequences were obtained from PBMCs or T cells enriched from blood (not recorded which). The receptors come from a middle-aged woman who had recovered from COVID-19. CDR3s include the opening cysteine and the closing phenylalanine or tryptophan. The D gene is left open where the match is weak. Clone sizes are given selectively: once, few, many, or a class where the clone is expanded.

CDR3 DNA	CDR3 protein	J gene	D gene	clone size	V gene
TGTGCCAGCAGCCGAACCAGGGGACTAGCGGGAGGTTCGTCCAATGAGCAGTTCTTC	CASSRTRGLAGGSSNEQFF	TRBJ2-1	TRBD2	-	TRBV14
TGTGCCAGCAACCCGGACGGGGATAGCAATCAGCCCCAGCATTTT	CASNPDGDSNQPQHF	TRBJ1-5	-	-	TRBV9
TGTGCCAGCAGCTTCGGGAATTACAATGAGCAGTTCTTC	CASSFGNYNEQFF	TRBJ2-1	-	-	TRBV28
TGTGCCAGTAGTATCGACAGGGGGACTGAAGCTTTCTTT	CASSIDRGTEAFF	TRBJ1-1	TRBD1	-	TRBV19
TGTGCCAGCAGTTATGGCAGGGGGCTTGGCTACACCTTC	CASSYGRGLGYTF	TRBJ1-2	TRBD1	-	TRBV12-3/TRBV12-4
TGCGCCAGCAGCTTAGACACAGGCCAAGAGACCCAGTACTTC	CASSLDTGQETQYF	TRBJ2-5	-	-	TRBV5-1
TGTGCCAGCAGTTTCTTTGAGAGTGAAGCTTTCTTT	CASSFFESEAFF	TRBJ1-1	-	-	TRBV12-3/TRBV12-4
TGTGCCAGCAGCCAAGATTACGGGGGAAAGGGGAGGACCCAGTACTTC	CASSQDYGGKGRTQYF	TRBJ2-5	-	-	TRBV3-1/TRBV3-2
TGTGCCAGCAGCTTCCGACAGGCGAGTGAAGCTTTCTTT	CASSFRQASEAFF	TRBJ1-1	-	many	TRBV7-2
TGTGCCAGCAGCTTAGGCGGGAACTATGGCTACACCTTC	CASSLGGNYGYTF	TRBJ1-2	-	-	TRBV7-2
TGTGCCAGCAGCTTAGAGCACCGCCTGACTGAAGCTTTCTTT	CASSLEHRLTEAFF	TRBJ1-1	-	-	TRBV7-2
TGTGCCTGGAGTGTACAGGGCCTTAACTATGGCTACACCTTC	CAWSVQGLNYGYTF	TRBJ1-2	-	-	TRBV30
TGTGCCAGCAGCCCCGGACAGGGACCCGAAGCTTTCTTT	CASSPGQGPEAFF	TRBJ1-1	TRBD1	-	TRBV3-1/TRBV3-2
TGTGCCAGCAGTCGGGTGGTTGGCACTGAAGCTTTCTTT	CASSRVVGTEAFF	TRBJ1-1	-	-	TRBV7-3
TGCGCCAGCAGCTTCAAACCAGGGGAAACTGAAGCTTTCTTT	CASSFKPGETEAFF	TRBJ1-1	-	once	TRBV5-1
TGTGCCAGCAGTTTACAGGGGCCTTCCTACAATGAGCAGTTCTTC	CASSLQGPSYNEQFF	TRBJ2-1	-	-	TRBV27
TGTGCCAGCAGCCCAGTTAGCGGGAGGGCGACCGGGGAGCTGTTTTTT	CASSPVSGRATGELFF	TRBJ2-2	TRBD2	-	TRBV7-3
TGCGCCAGCAGTGCAGTGAATCTTAGCAATCAGCCCCAGCATTTT	CASSAVNLSNQPQHF	TRBJ1-5	-	-	TRBV10-2
TGTGCCAGCAGCTTATCCTCCGGGAGCGATACCGGGGAGCTGTTTTTT	CASSLSSGSDTGELFF	TRBJ2-2	-	-	TRBV7-2
TGTGCCTGGTCGGGGGTTGTTAATGAAAAACTGTTTTTT	CAWSGVVNEKLFF	TRBJ1-4	-	once	TRBV30
TGTGCCAGCAGCCCGTGGAGCCCCGGGACTAGCGGGTACAATGAGCAGTTCTTC	CASSPWSPGTSGYNEQFF	TRBJ2-1	TRBD2	-	TRBV5-6
TGTGCCTGGAGTTTTGGCGGGACTGAAGCTTTCTTT	CAWSFGGTEAFF	TRBJ1-1	-	-	TRBV30
TGTGCCAGCAGTCGTACCGCGGGATCCTACGAGCAGTACTTC	CASSRTAGSYEQYF	TRBJ2-7	-	-	TRBV28
TGTGCCAGCTCAATCGGACAGGGGGACGAGCAGTACTTC	CASSIGQGDEQYF	TRBJ2-7	TRBD1	-	TRBV18
TGTGCCAGCAGTTTTGGGGACAGAGATAATTCACCCCTCCACTTT	CASSFGDRDNSPLHF	TRBJ1-6	TRBD1	-	TRBV27
TGTGCCATCCTAAGAAGGGGACTCCCTTTTTTAGAACCTGAAGCTTTCTTT	CAILRRGLPFLEPEAFF	TRBJ1-1	-	-	TRBV19
TGTGCCAGCAGTGCTACGGGGGTGGCCTACAATGAGCAGTTCTTC	CASSATGVAYNEQFF	TRBJ2-1	-	-	TRBV2
TGTGCCAGCATTAATCAAGAGCGGAACACTGAAGCTTTCTTT	CASINQERNTEAFF	TRBJ1-1	-	-	TRBV3-1/TRBV3-2
TGTGCCAGCAGCTCAGGGGGCCCGAGTATGAACACTGAAGCTTTCTTT	CASSSGGPSMNTEAFF	TRBJ1-1	TRBD1	-	TRBV9
TGTGCCAGCAGGTACTCAAACAGGGGCGAGCAGCCCCAGCATTTT	CASRYSNRGEQPQHF	TRBJ1-5	TRBD1	-	TRBV4-2
TGCGCCAGCAGCTTGGTCAAGGCAGGGCAAGAGACCCAGTACTTC	CASSLVKAGQETQYF	TRBJ2-5	-	-	TRBV5-1
TGTGCCAGTAGTACGACGGACAGGGGGCTCGGGAACACTGAAGCTTTCTTT	CASSTTDRGLGNTEAFF	TRBJ1-1	TRBD1	-	TRBV19
TGTGCTAGTGGTTTTTGGGAGGCCACAGATACGCAGTATTTT	CASGFWEATDTQYF	TRBJ2-3	-	-	TRBV12-5
TGCGCCAGCAGTGAAGGGGGTTTAAACATTCAGTACTTC	CASSEGGLNIQYF	TRBJ2-4	-	-	TRBV10-1
TGTGCCAGCAGCCAAGGGGACTACAGGTCAACTGAAGCTTTCTTT	CASSQGDYRSTEAFF	TRBJ1-1	-	-	TRBV3-1/TRBV3-2
TGTGCCAGCTCACCCGCGGGGGAGACCCAGTACTTC	CASSPAGETQYF	TRBJ2-5	-	-	TRBV18
TGCAGCGTCCTAACTACAGGGATCCGCACTGAAGCTTTCTTT	CSVLTTGIRTEAFF	TRBJ1-1	-	-	TRBV29-1
TGCGCCAGCAGCCACCGAGGGATCGGGGGGGACAGGGGGCATCTTAAACAGCCCCAGCATTTT	CASSHRGIGGDRGHLKQPQHF	TRBJ1-5	TRBD1	-	TRBV4-1
TGCGCCAGCAGCAGCCCTACTAGCGGGAACACCGGGGAGCTGTTTTTT	CASSSPTSGNTGELFF	TRBJ2-2	TRBD2	-	TRBV5-1
TGTGCCAGCAGGGGACTAGCGGCATACAATGAGCAGTTCTTC	CASRGLAAYNEQFF	TRBJ2-1	TRBD2	-	TRBV2